This T cell receptor beta chain is drawn from a study of shared clonotypes between healthy human individuals. CDR1 is SEHNR, CDR2 FQNEAQ, per germline (reference sequence). The V and J ends lost 10 bases and 0 bases, in that order; junction bases with no gene match: 6. The CDR3 extends over 14 amino acids. From CD4+ cells came CD45RA+ naive and CD45RA-negative memory subsets. Study-wide results and limits: Naive subsets generally had larger estimated richness than memory subsets.

Genomic DNA of every subset was divided equally among multiple immunoSEQ plates. The authors loaded around 220 ng DNA, around 32,000 T cell genomes, into sorted-subset replicate PCRs. Clones were sequenced by immunoSEQ multiplex PCR, and TCRdb holds only the in-frame ones, with some missing. Of 2 million to 2.5 million clones in the sample, around 92% were seen once. Comment on this clone: Its target is unknown.

The sequence was collected from a man between 18 and 35 years old in good health. Some clones in this sample may be carry-over from other donors' samples. The specimen was naive CD4+ T cells from PBMCs. Subset of the sample: CD45RA+ positively selected. The chain combines TRBV7-9 with TRBJ2-1; 7 positions agree with TRBD2. As DNA, the CDR3 is TGTGCCACCGTGGGGGGGTACTCCTACAATGAGCAGTTCTTC. Its translation: CATVGGYSYNEQFF.